The 10 T cell receptor beta chains presented below share a single source sample, sequenced in a study of blood T cell repertoires in COVID-19. Method: immunoSEQ multiplex PCR; TCRdb's copy keeps in-frame clones and lacks some. The sample lists about 370,000 clones, 89% occurring once. Input material: peripheral blood. The receptors shown here come from a woman in her twenties or thirties with COVID-19, enrolled during active disease.

The chain links TRBV12-3 or TRBV12-4 to TRBJ2-1; D possibly corresponds to TRBD2 (5 bases). CDR3 length: 13 residues. Trimming pared 8 bases from V and 6 bases from J, leaving 14 bases between. The CDR3 bases are TGTGCCAGCCAAGAAGAGGGTCCCAATGAGCAGTTCTTC. Amino acid sequence: CASQEEGPNEQFF.

The chain joins TRBV19 to TRBJ2-1, with D perhaps TRBD1 (7 bases). The CDR3 loop spans 17 amino acids. V lost 7 bases and J 1 base, leaving 20 bases between the germline ends. Per the germline V gene, CDR1 is LNHDA and CDR2 is SQIVND (reference sequence). For the CDR3, the DNA is TGTGCCAGTAACCTGGGGGGTACAGGGGAATCCTACAATGAGCAGTTCTTC. Amino acid sequence: CASNLGGTGESYNEQFF.

The chain couples TRBV6-6 to TRBJ2-7, with a possible D match to TRBD1 (5 bases). The CDR3 consists of 13 residues. V was cut by 6 bases and J by 3 bases, with 12 bases left in between. Germline loops: CDR1 MNHNY, CDR2 SVGAGI (reference sequence). The CDR3 region is CASRLGQYYEQYF. The DNA of the CDR3 is TGTGCCAGCAGGCTGGGGCAGTACTACGAGCAGTACTTC.

This clone was seen just once. V gene TRBV6-2 or TRBV6-3 combines with J gene TRBJ2-4; the match to TRBD1 covers 9 bases. Trimming removed 2 bases from V and 8 bases from J; junction bases left unmatched: 4. This CDR3 has 14 amino acids. The germline gives CDR1 MNHEY, CDR2 SVGEGT. The CDR3 loop reads CASSYPTGGHIQYF. CDR3 bases: TGTGCCAGCAGTTACCCGACAGGGGGGCACATTCAGTACTTC.

This chain links TRBV5-4 with TRBJ2-3, with 8 nucleotides matching TRBD2. The germline V gene encodes CDR1 SGHNT and CDR2 YYREEE (reference sequence). Trimming removed 2 bases from V and 5 bases from J; junction bases left unmatched: 10. CDR3 length equals 16 residues. CDR3 DNA sequence: TGTGCCAGCAGCTTTCCGGTGGGGGCGGGAGGAGATACGCAGTATTTT. The encoded protein is CASSFPVGAGGDTQYF.

The chain uses TRBV24-1 and TRBJ2-1; TRBD2 matches 13 bases. The V and J ends lost 6 bases and 7 bases, in that order; junction bases with no gene match: 5. This CDR3 has 15 residues. Germline V gene lookup returns CDR1 KGHDR and CDR2 SFDVKD. Written as DNA, the CDR3 is TGTGCCACCAGTAGGGGACTAGCGGGATGGAATGAGCAGTTCTTC. Translation: CATSRGLAGWNEQFF.

The chain links TRBV6-2 or TRBV6-3 to TRBJ2-7, with TRBD2 identical over 7 bases. The CDR3 has 15 amino acids. Germline trimming cut 5 bases from V and 2 bases from J; bases unmatched to any gene: 9. Germline-derived CDR1 and CDR2 are MNHEY and SVGEGT. This CDR3 is CASSLERGTTYEQYF. The CDR3 region has the DNA TGTGCCAGCAGTCTAGAGCGGGGAACTACCTACGAGCAGTACTTC.

This chain links TRBV3-1 (or the pseudogene TRBV3-2) with TRBJ1-2; 8 bases agree with TRBD1. CDR3 length: 17 residues. The germline V gene encodes CDR1 LGHDT and CDR2 YNNKEL (reference sequence). V lost 1 base and J lost 6; bases outside the gene matches: 13. CDR3 protein: CASSQGKTGAKRDGYTF. The CDR3 nucleotides are TGTGCCAGCAGCCAAGGAAAGACAGGGGCAAAGAGAGATGGCTACACCTTC.

The chain recombines TRBV28 with TRBJ1-5; the D gene is possibly TRBD1 (5 bases). The V and J ends lost 5 bases and 2 bases respectively, with 22 bases between them. The CDR3 is 18 amino acids. Germline CDR1 MDHEN, CDR2 SYDVKM. CDR3 residues: CASSRRYRGQVGNQPQHF. For the CDR3, the DNA is TGTGCCAGCAGTCGCAGGTATAGGGGCCAGGTAGGCAATCAGCCCCAGCATTTT.

The chain carries TRBV29-1 and TRBJ2-1; possibly TRBD2 for D (7 bases). V gave up 8 bases and J gave up 1 base, with 21 bases separating them. Germline V lookup: CDR1 SQVTM, CDR2 ANQGSEA. The CDR3 length is 16 residues. The CDR3 loop is CSSEGAGGASYNEQFF. As DNA, the CDR3 is TGCAGCTCAGAGGGTGCTGGGGGGGCTTCCTACAATGAGCAGTTCTTC.